The 32 T cell receptor beta chains below all came from one sample that was sequenced in a study of shared clonotypes between healthy human individuals. Sequencing used immunoSEQ multiplex PCR; TCRdb keeps in-frame clones, though not all of them. In the table there are 2.3 million or so clones, approximately 93% of which are singletons. Sequencing was done on a sample of naive CD4+ T cells from PBMCs. Subset described: CD45RA+ positively selected. Source of these receptors: a man between 18 and 35 years old in good health. Some clones in this sample may be carry-over from other donors' samples.

The V and J genes are TRBV7-7 and TRBJ2-1; D unresolved. Trimming removed 2 bases from V and 1 base from J, with 9 bases in between. CDR1 is SSHAT, CDR2 FNYEAQ, per germline (reference sequence). The CDR3 has 15 amino acids. CDR3 in amino acids: CASSLRQDSYNEQFF. As DNA, the CDR3 is TGTGCCAGCAGCTTACGGCAAGATTCCTACAATGAGCAGTTCTTC.

The V call is TRBV6-6, the J call TRBJ2-7; TRBD2 matches 11 bases. The CDR3 runs to 14 residues. Trimming removed 7 bases from V and 2 bases from J; junction bases left unmatched: 4. Germline CDR1 MNHNY, CDR2 SVGAGI (reference sequence). The CDR3 region has the DNA TGTGCCAGCAACCTGGGACTAGCGGCCTACGAGCAGTACTTC. This sequence encodes CASNLGLAAYEQYF.

The chain combines TRBV29-1 with TRBJ2-1; D is possibly TRBD1 or TRBD2 (7 bases each). CDR3 length: 15 amino acids. With 7 bases removed from V and 0 bases from J, the gap between germline ends came to 16 bases. Germline V gene data show CDR1 as SQVTM and CDR2 as ANQGSEA. The CDR3, as DNA: TGCAGCGCGAGGGGGGGACAGAGCTCCTACAATGAGCAGTTCTTC. Encoded protein: CSARGGQSSYNEQFF.

The gene calls are TRBV19 and TRBJ2-1, with TRBD2 matching 8 bases. The CDR3 runs 16 residues. CDR1 LNHDA and CDR2 SQIVND come from the germline V gene (reference sequence). V was clipped by 10 bases and J by 7 bases; unmatched bases: 18. The CDR3 here is CATKVLSGGPMNEQFF. The CDR3 DNA is TGTGCCACCAAGGTCCTATCGGGAGGGCCTATGAATGAGCAGTTCTTC.

The chain carries TRBV19 and TRBJ2-2, with D unclear. Trimming removed 0 bases at V and 0 bases at J, with 11 bases between. Germline CDR1 is LNHDA and CDR2 is SQIVND (reference sequence). This CDR3 is built from 17 residues. CDR3 bases: TGTGCCAGTAGTATAGATCGGGCCGCCGCGAACACCGGGGAGCTGTTTTTT. This sequence encodes CASSIDRAAANTGELFF.

The genes are TRBV18 and TRBJ1-1; the D gene is possibly TRBD1 (6 bases). Germline V gene sequence: CDR1 KGHSH, CDR2 LQKENI. There are 16 residues in the CDR3. Deletions cut 3 bases from V and 6 bases from J, with 20 bases between. The DNA for the CDR3 is TGTGCCAGCTCACCCGGAAGGGTTGGGGGCCTTTCTGAAGCTTTCTTT. Its translation is CASSPGRVGGLSEAFF.

Only one count was recorded for this clone. V is TRBV27 and J is TRBJ2-2; 8 bases are a match to TRBD2. This CDR3 contains 15 residues. From germline, CDR1 is MNHEY and CDR2 SMNVEV (reference sequence). V gave up 6 bases and J gave up 5 bases; unmatched junction bases: 8. The CDR3 sequence is CASSRGLARTGELFF. The CDR3 nucleotides are TGTGCCAGCAGCAGAGGACTAGCACGGACCGGGGAGCTGTTTTTT.

The chain links TRBV29-1 to TRBJ1-2; possibly TRBD1 for D (5 bases). The germline V gene has CDR1 SQVTM and CDR2 ANQGSEA. CDR3 length equals 13 residues. V was clipped by 3 bases and J by 7 bases, with 15 bases between them. The DNA for the CDR3 is TGCAGCGTTGATTCCAGGGTAGGGATTGGCTACACCTTC. It codes for CSVDSRVGIGYTF.

The chain is built from TRBV29-1 and TRBJ1-3; D unresolved. This CDR3 comprises 13 residues. Germline values: CDR1 SQVTM, CDR2 ANQGSEA. Trimming stripped 4 bases from V and 2 bases from J, with 9 bases between. CDR3 sequence: CSVVWQAGNTIYF. The CDR3 bases are TGCAGCGTTGTGTGGCAGGCTGGAAACACCATATATTTT. The full variable domain, its missing parts supplied by reference TRBV29-1 and TRBJ1-3, is SAVISQKPSRDICQRGTSLTIQCQVDSQVTMMFWYRQQPGQSLTLIATANQGSEATYESGFVIDKFPISRPNLTFSTLTVSNMSPEDSSIYLCSVVWQAGNTIYFGEGSWLTVV.

The chain is built from TRBV7-3 and TRBJ2-1; D possibly corresponds to TRBD2 (5 bases). The germline V gene has CDR1 SGHTA and CDR2 FQGTGA. The V gene lost 4 bases and the J gene lost 5 bases, with 24 bases spanning the gap. This CDR3 has 18 amino acids. The CDR3 spells CASSSHPEGSLKNNEQFF. The CDR3, as DNA: TGTGCCAGCAGCTCCCACCCAGAGGGCTCCCTTAAAAACAATGAGCAGTTCTTC.

The chain has TRBV5-1 and TRBJ1-1; the D is unclear. V gave up 4 bases and J gave up 0 bases, with 7 bases separating them. CDR1 and CDR2 (germline): SGHRS, YFSETQ. CDR3 size: 13 residues. CDR3: CASSTELNTEAFF. CDR3 bases: TGCGCCAGCAGCACCGAATTGAACACTGAAGCTTTCTTT.

Points on this clone: Other DNA sequences in this specimen translate into the identical CDR3. The rearrangement joins TRBV5-1 to TRBJ2-1, with D possibly TRBD2 on 5 matching bases. The CDR3 covers 13 residues. V was cut by 2 bases and J by 5 bases, with 8 bases left in between. CDR1 SGHRS and CDR2 YFSETQ come from the germline V gene. CDR3 sequence (DNA): TGCGCCAGCAGCTTAACGGGAAACAATGAGCAGTTCTTC. It specifies CASSLTGNNEQFF.

J is TRBJ2-5 and V is TRBV28, with D possibly matching TRBD2 (7 bases). This CDR3 contains 18 residues. Per germline, CDR1 MDHEN and CDR2 SYDVKM. Between the trimmed V and J ends, which lost 6 bases and 2 bases, there was a span of 25 bases. The CDR3: CASRAERGVSGLQETQYF. The CDR3 bases are TGTGCCAGCAGGGCCGAGAGGGGGGTTAGCGGGCTGCAAGAGACCCAGTACTTC.

J is TRBJ1-3 and V is TRBV7-7, with a possible D match to TRBD1 (5 bases). CDR1 SSHAT and CDR2 FNYEAQ come from the germline V gene (reference sequence). The CDR3 is 16 residues long. Trimming left V 5 bases short and J 2 bases short, with 16 bases between. CDR3 in DNA: TGTGCCAGCAGCCTATCTCGGCAGGGTCCTGGAAACACCATATATTTT. Amino acids: CASSLSRQGPGNTIYF.

The genes are TRBV5-1 and TRBJ1-2, with D possibly being TRBD1 (6 bases). V lost 4 bases to trimming and J lost 10 bases, with 23 bases between them. The germline V gene has CDR1 SGHRS and CDR2 YFSETQ. This CDR3 has 15 residues. CDR3 in amino acids: CASSQPRGGPPDYTF. CDR3 in DNA: TGCGCCAGCAGCCAACCAAGGGGGGGCCCCCCGGACTACACCTTC.

V gene TRBV28 combines with J gene TRBJ2-7; D perhaps matches TRBD1 (7 bases). Germline V gives CDR1 MDHEN, CDR2 SYDVKM. V lost 1 base, J lost 4 bases, and 14 bases lay in between. The CDR3 is made up of 15 amino acids. This CDR3 is CASSLFRRGRYEQYF. The CDR3 nucleotides are TGTGCCAGCAGTTTATTCCGGAGGGGGCGATACGAGCAGTACTTC.

V and J are TRBV5-1 and TRBJ2-7, with 15 bases lining up with TRBD2. Germline-derived CDR1 and CDR2 are SGHRS and YFSETQ. The CDR3 totals 18 residues. J lost 6 bases, V lost 4 bases, and 14 bases had no gene match. This chain's CDR3 is CASSGGTSGRSLYREQYF. CDR3 nucleotides: TGCGCCAGCAGCGGGGGGACTAGCGGGAGGTCCCTCTACCGCGAGCAGTACTTC.

Concerning this clone: Other nucleotide sequences from this sample produce the same CDR3. The chain joins TRBV7-9 to TRBJ2-3; TRBD2 might be the D (5 bases). Germline V CDR1 and CDR2: SEHNR, FQNEAQ (reference sequence). The CDR3 extends over 12 amino acids. Trimming removed 3 bases from V and 4 bases from J, with 5 bases in between. The CDR3 region has the DNA TGTGCCAGCAGCTTGGGAGCAGATACGCAGTATTTT. Amino acids: CASSLGADTQYF.

Only one count was recorded for this clone. Other nucleotide sequences in the sample specify the same CDR3. The chain is built from TRBV6-1 and TRBJ2-7, with TRBD1 matching over 7 bases. The germline gives CDR1 MNHNS, CDR2 SASEGT. Trimming at V came to 5 bases and at J to 3 bases, leaving 7 bases not matched to a gene. The CDR3 sequence is 14 residues long. Here the CDR3 DNA reads TGTGCCAGCAGTAGGGACAGAGGGTACTACGAGCAGTACTTC. Its translation: CASSRDRGYYEQYF.

Comments on this clone: The same CDR3 also results from other DNA sequences found in this sample. The J gene is TRBJ2-7, the V gene TRBV5-1, with 14 bases lining up with TRBD2. Germline CDR1 and CDR2: SGHRS and YFSETQ. The V and J ends lost 3 bases and 3 bases, in that order; junction bases with no gene match: 2. CDR3 length equals 15 residues. CDR3 sequence reads: CASSSGLAGVYEQYF. The CDR3 bases are TGCGCCAGCAGCTCGGGACTAGCGGGAGTCTACGAGCAGTACTTC.

The gene calls are TRBV29-1 and TRBJ2-5; maybe TRBD2 (6 bases). The ends were cut back, 8 bases at V and 2 bases at J, with 18 bases in the middle. The CDR3 loop spans 14 amino acids. Looked up from germline, CDR1 is SQVTM and CDR2 is ANQGSEA. The CDR3 here is CSHYYLAEQETQYF. The CDR3 nucleotides are TGCAGCCATTACTACTTAGCGGAACAAGAGACCCAGTACTTC.

This clone was picked up one time. This chain uses TRBV5-6 with TRBJ2-3; 13 nucleotides line up with TRBD2. V lost 4 bases and J lost 8; bases outside the gene matches: 7. This CDR3 is built from 15 residues. Germline CDR1 and CDR2: SGHDT and YYEEEE. The CDR3 is CASSPGLAGAATQYF. The DNA for the CDR3 is TGTGCCAGCAGCCCAGGACTAGCGGGAGCCGCTACGCAGTATTTT.

The J gene is TRBJ1-1, the V gene TRBV6-6; maybe TRBD1 (6 bases). V lost 7 bases, J lost 0 bases, and 15 bases lay in between. This CDR3 has 15 residues. Germline CDR1 is MNHNY and CDR2 is SVGAGI (reference sequence). The CDR3 here is CASNGRRGLNTEAFF. CDR3 nucleotide sequence: TGTGCCAGCAACGGGCGACGGGGGCTGAACACTGAAGCTTTCTTT.

The genes are TRBV6-6 and TRBJ2-1; the D gene is possibly TRBD1 (5 bases). Looked up from germline, CDR1 is MNHNY and CDR2 is SVGAGI (reference sequence). The CDR3 covers 14 residues. V dropped 7 bases and J dropped 5 bases, with 15 bases sitting between them. The CDR3 protein is CASTLRGSHNEQFF. The CDR3, as DNA: TGTGCCAGCACCCTAAGGGGTAGCCACAATGAGCAGTTCTTC.

The chain has TRBV7-2 and TRBJ2-7; 10 bases are shared with TRBD1. The CDR3 is 15 residues long. Per germline, CDR1 SGHTA and CDR2 FQGNSA. The ends lost 2 bases at V and 6 bases at J; junction bases unmatched: 7. In nucleotides, the CDR3 is TGTGCCAGCAGCTTAAGCCCGGGACAGGGGAGCGAGCAGTACTTC. It is translated as CASSLSPGQGSEQYF.

This chain connects TRBV2 to TRBJ2-2; TRBD1 matches at 7 bases. The CDR3 consists of 15 residues. Germline CDR1 SNHLY, CDR2 FYNNEI. Losses at the gene ends were 3 bases for V and 5 bases for J; bases not matched to a gene: 6. For the CDR3, the DNA is TGTGCCAGCAGTGACTCGAGGGGGCAAACCGGGGAGCTGTTTTTT. Its protein is CASSDSRGQTGELFF. The full variable domain, rest sourced from reference TRBV2 and TRBJ2-2, is EPEVTQTPSHQVTQMGQEVILRCVPISNHLYFYWYRQILGQKVEFLVSFYNNEISEKSEIFDDQFSVERPDGSNFTLKIRSTKLEDSAMYFCASSDSRGQTGELFFGEGSRLTVL.

The V gene is TRBV5-6, the J gene TRBJ2-2, with TRBD1 matching 8 bases. Per the germline V gene, CDR1 is SGHDT and CDR2 is YYEEEE. CDR3 length equals 13 residues. V lost 4 bases, J lost 6 bases, and 2 bases stayed unmatched. The CDR3 DNA is TGTGCCAGCAGCCGGACAGGGTCCGGGGAGCTGTTTTTT. Translation gives CASSRTGSGELFF.

CDR3 residues: CASSTQGGYEQYF. DNA for the CDR3: TGTGCCAGCAGCACCCAAGGTGGCTACGAGCAGTACTTC. This chain joins TRBV7-3 and TRBJ2-7; D remains ambiguous. CDR3 size: 13 residues. Trimming pared 5 bases from V and 3 bases from J, leaving 11 bases between. The V gene's germline CDR1 is SGHTA and CDR2 FQGTGA. Full variable domain (remainder filled in from reference TRBV7-3 and TRBJ2-7): GAGVSQTPSNKVTEKGKYVELRCDPISGHTALYWYRQSLGQGPEFLIYFQGTGAADDSGLPNDRFFAVRPEGSVSTLKIQRTERGDSAVYLCASSTQGGYEQYFGPGTRLTVT.

CDR3 protein: CASSPGTSGRWVGELFF. Written as DNA, the CDR3 is TGTGCCAGCAGCCCTGGGACTAGCGGGAGGTGGGTCGGGGAGCTGTTTTTT. The V call is TRBV4-2, the J call TRBJ2-2; 15 positions agree with TRBD2. CDR1 LGHNA and CDR2 YNFKEQ come from the germline V gene. Trimming removed 4 bases from V and 7 bases from J; junction bases left unmatched: 7. There are 17 residues in the CDR3.

This chain connects TRBV5-1 to TRBJ2-7, with 8 bases lining up with TRBD2. The CDR3 contains 15 residues. From germline, CDR1 is SGHRS and CDR2 YFSETQ. Trimming removed 2 bases from V and 2 bases from J; junction bases left unmatched: 6. This CDR3 reads CASSFLSGSAYEQYF. The CDR3 DNA is TGCGCCAGCAGCTTCTTGAGCGGGAGTGCCTACGAGCAGTACTTC.

This clone is a singleton in its sample. The chain employs TRBV28 and TRBJ2-1; D might be TRBD2 (5 bases). There are 14 residues in the CDR3. Germline V gene sequence: CDR1 MDHEN, CDR2 SYDVKM. Trimming took off 2 bases at V and 3 bases at J, with 8 bases between the two ends. The CDR3 DNA reads TGTGCCAGCAGTTTACGGGGTCTCTACAATGAGCAGTTCTTC. Translation: CASSLRGLYNEQFF.

The chain uses TRBV6-1 and TRBJ2-7, with D tentatively TRBD1 (6 bases). This CDR3 is built from 15 residues. Trimming cost V 6 bases and J 0 bases, with 15 bases left between them. Germline assignment: CDR1 MNHNS and CDR2 SASEGT. The CDR3 sequence is CASSEGHTPSYEQYF. The CDR3 coding sequence is TGTGCCAGCAGCGAGGGACACACTCCCTCCTACGAGCAGTACTTC.